This passage covers 17 T cell receptor beta chains from one sample sequenced in a study of memory CD4+ T cells and cytomegalovirus serostatus. Profiling relied on immunoSEQ multiplex PCR, and the TCRdb table lists in-frame clones only, not all of them. Seen here are approximately 49,000 clones, over 75% observed once, and the top ten hold 0.61%. Single viable CD3+CD4+CD8-CD45RO+ cells were sorted as the memory CD4+ T cells. Sequencing used memory CD4+ T cells from blood. These receptor sequences come from an adult in good health and CMV-seronegative.

The chain recombines TRBV11-3 with TRBJ2-3; TRBD1 or TRBD2 may be the D gene (6 bases each). From germline, CDR1 is SGHNT and CDR2 YENEEA. V was clipped by 5 bases and J by 9 bases, with 21 bases between them. The length of the CDR3 is 15 residues. The DNA of the CDR3 is TGTGCCAGCAGCACCGAGTCGAGGGGGGAGCACACGCAGTATTTT. This translates into CASSTESRGEHTQYF.

This chain connects TRBV6-1 to TRBJ2-1; TRBD2 matches at 8 bases. V trimming: 6 bases; J trimming: 8 bases; junction bases outside the gene matches: 6. Per the germline V gene, CDR1 is MNHNS and CDR2 is SASEGT. This CDR3 spans 13 amino acids. The CDR3 sequence is CASRTSARDEQFF. The DNA of the CDR3 is TGTGCCAGCAGGACTAGCGCCCGTGATGAGCAGTTCTTC.

The chain uses TRBV7-8 and TRBJ1-6; D remains unclear. Germline V CDR1 and CDR2: SGHVS, FQNEAQ. Trimming removed 2 bases at V and 6 bases at J, with 8 bases between. The CDR3 extends over 14 amino acids. CDR3 sequence: CASSLTSPNSPLHF. The DNA of the CDR3 is TGTGCCAGCAGCTTAACTAGCCCTAATTCACCCCTCCACTTT.

The chain links TRBV10-3 to TRBJ2-4; TRBD1 agrees at 8 bases. V gave up 1 base and J gave up 1 base; unmatched junction bases: 6. Per the germline V gene, CDR1 is ENHRY and CDR2 is SYGVKD. The CDR3 extends over 17 amino acids. DNA of the CDR3: TGTGCCATCAGTGAGTTGCAGGGGGCAGGGGCCAAAAACATTCAGTACTTC. Translation: CAISELQGAGAKNIQYF.

The chain links TRBV15 to TRBJ2-1, with D maybe TRBD2 (6 bases). This CDR3 has 14 amino acids. From germline, CDR1 is LNHNV and CDR2 YYDKDF (reference sequence). V shed 5 bases and J shed 9 bases, with 17 bases lying between them. Here the CDR3 DNA reads TGTGCCACCAGCGGCGGGGCAGGGCTAGTTGAGCAGTTCTTC. Protein sequence: CATSGGAGLVEQFF.

The chain links TRBV11-3 to TRBJ1-4, with D uncertain. The CDR3 contains 16 residues. Germline lookup yields CDR1 SGHNT and CDR2 YENEEA. V lost 0 bases to trimming and J lost 0 bases, with 8 bases between them. CDR3 nucleotide sequence: TGTGCCAGCAGCTTAGATAGGGTTGCAACTAATGAAAAACTGTTTTTT. Translation gives CASSLDRVATNEKLFF.

The chain joins TRBV5-4 to TRBJ1-4, with D tentatively TRBD1 (5 bases). Germline loops: CDR1 SGHNT, CDR2 YYREEE (reference sequence). The CDR3 contains 16 residues. V lost 0 bases and J lost 3, with 12 bases in between. This chain's CDR3 is CASSLGGFGSNEKLFF. The CDR3 DNA sequence: TGTGCCAGCAGCTTGGGGGGCTTCGGTTCTAATGAAAAACTGTTTTTT.

The chain links TRBV5-1 to TRBJ1-4, with TRBD1 matching over 8 bases. Unmatched junction bases numbered 7, after V lost 0 bases and J lost 6 bases. The CDR3 runs to 16 residues. In germline, CDR1 is SGHRS, CDR2 YFSETQ. CDR3: CASSLAARGRDEKLFF. CDR3 nucleotides: TGCGCCAGCAGCTTGGCAGCCAGGGGGCGCGATGAAAAACTGTTTTTT.

The rearrangement links TRBV27 to TRBJ2-5, with 10 bases matching TRBD1. Germline V gene lookup returns CDR1 MNHEY and CDR2 SMNVEV (reference sequence). The CDR3 is 16 amino acids. The junction had 9 bases not matched to a gene; V was cut back by 3 bases and J by 5 bases. The CDR3 is CASSLKGQGWRETQYF. CDR3 sequence (DNA): TGTGCCAGCAGTTTGAAGGGACAGGGGTGGCGGGAGACCCAGTACTTC.

This chain joins TRBV7-2 and TRBJ2-2; D assignment may be TRBD1 or TRBD2 (6 bases each). Germline values: CDR1 SGHTA, CDR2 FQGNSA. V gave up 1 base and J gave up 6 bases, with 9 bases separating them. The CDR3 length is 14 residues. CDR3 sequence: CASSLVRGAGELFF. CDR3 sequence (DNA): TGTGCCAGCAGCTTAGTTAGGGGGGCCGGGGAGCTGTTTTTT.

Only a few counts were recorded for this clone. V is TRBV5-6 and J is TRBJ1-1, with 10 positions matching TRBD1. CDR1 is SGHDT and CDR2 is YYEEEE in the germline V gene. The CDR3 spans 14 residues. The V segment lost 4 bases and the J segment 8 bases; nucleotides outside the gene matches: 8. The CDR3 region is CASSPDRGRGEAFF. The CDR3 DNA reads as TGTGCCAGCAGCCCAGACAGGGGGCGCGGGGAAGCTTTCTTT.

The rearrangement uses TRBV30 and TRBJ1-1; TRBD1 agrees at 7 bases. The CDR3 consists of 14 residues. V shed 4 bases and J 2 bases; nucleotides not matched to a gene: 7. Germline V gives CDR1 GTSNPN, CDR2 SVGIG (reference sequence). In DNA form, the CDR3 reads TGTGCCTGGATCCTACAGGGGATTAACACTGAAGCTTTCTTT. As protein: CAWILQGINTEAFF. The full variable domain, in which reference TRBV30 and TRBJ1-1 provide the parts outside the CDR3, is SQTIHQWPATLVQPVGSPLSLECTVEGTSNPNLYWYRQAAGRGLQLLFYSVGIGQISSEVPQNLSASRPQDRQFILSSKKLLLSDSGFYLCAWILQGINTEAFFGQGTRLTVV.

This clone appeared a single time. This chain connects TRBV5-1 to TRBJ1-4; 8 nucleotides align to TRBD1. V dropped 5 bases and J dropped 7; count of bases not matched to a gene: 7. The CDR3 runs 14 residues. Germline lookup yields CDR1 SGHRS and CDR2 YFSETQ. The DNA of the CDR3 is TGCGCCAGCAGTTTCGCAACAGGGGGTGAAAAACTGTTTTTT. The encoded protein is CASSFATGGEKLFF.

The rearrangement joins TRBV5-6 to TRBJ2-5, with D perhaps TRBD1 (6 bases). V gave up 5 bases and J gave up 2 bases, with 13 bases separating them. CDR3 length: 14 amino acids. The germline gives CDR1 SGHDT, CDR2 YYEEEE. This CDR3 is CASRFTGWQETQYF. CDR3 DNA sequence: TGTGCCAGCAGGTTTACAGGGTGGCAAGAGACCCAGTACTTC.

This CDR3 reads CASSLAYGGTGELFF. The DNA of the CDR3 is TGTGCCAGCAGCTTAGCGTATGGAGGGACCGGGGAGCTGTTTTTT. The chain is built from TRBV7-2 and TRBJ2-2; possible D gene TRBD2, 6 bases. CDR3 length: 15 residues. Between the trimmed V and J ends, which lost 0 bases and 5 bases, there was a span of 10 bases. Germline lookup yields CDR1 SGHTA and CDR2 FQGNSA.

The rearrangement joins TRBV7-9 to TRBJ2-3; the match to TRBD2 covers 7 bases. Trimming at V came to 5 bases and at J to 3 bases, leaving 14 bases not matched to a gene. Germline CDR1 and CDR2: SEHNR and FQNEAQ (reference sequence). This CDR3 contains 17 residues. The CDR3 sequence is CASSPPEWASGTDTQYF. The CDR3 bases are TGTGCCAGCAGCCCTCCTGAGTGGGCTAGCGGTACAGATACGCAGTATTTT.

The V call is TRBV7-2, the J call TRBJ1-1; no firm D call. This CDR3 is built from 14 residues. V was shortened by 2 bases and J by 1 base, with 8 bases between the two germline ends. Germline V gene data show CDR1 as SGHTA and CDR2 as FQGNSA. The CDR3 loop is CASSLSWENTEAFF. The CDR3 DNA is TGTGCCAGCAGCTTAAGTTGGGAGAACACTGAAGCTTTCTTT.